This T cell receptor (beta chain) was found in a study of blood T cells in healthy people across ages. The germline CDR1 and CDR2 sequences are PRHDT and FYEKMQ (reference sequence). V lost 5 bases, J lost 5 bases, and 10 bases stayed unmatched. This CDR3 contains 16 residues. Next came a second PCR, run for about 7 to 12 cycles, which used a sample-barcoded 5' primer along with a J-beta primer mix. TCRdb re-called the 5' RACE reads through MiXCR, storing one row per CDR3 protein. The table has around 1,800,000 distinct CDR3 sequences, about two fifths seen once. The material sequenced was blood. The source of this sequence is a human donor in good health. The chain couples TRBV13 to TRBJ1-5; 9 positions agree with TRBD1. DNA for the CDR3: TGTGCCAGCAGCCTACGGACAGGGGCCCACTATCAGCCCCAGCATTTT. Encoded protein: CASSLRTGAHYQPQHF.